This entry lists 12 T cell receptor beta chains sequenced from one sample in a study of blood T cell repertoires in COVID-19. Profiled with immunoSEQ multiplex PCR; TCRdb holds only in-frame clones, not every one. The sample lists roughly 150,000 clones, 87% occurring once. The sample consisted of peripheral blood. The origin of the receptors is a human donor in a cohort sampled during active COVID-19.

This clone has only one observation. The V gene is TRBV4-1, the J gene TRBJ2-1; 12 positions agree with TRBD2. Unmatched junction bases numbered 5, after V lost 2 bases and J lost 0 bases. Germline V lookup: CDR1 MGHRA, CDR2 YSYEKL. The CDR3 has 18 residues. The CDR3 region is CASSQTPTSGSSYNEQFF. CDR3 DNA sequence: TGCGCCAGCAGCCAAACCCCGACTAGCGGGAGCTCCTACAATGAGCAGTTCTTC.

The chain uses TRBV3-1 (or the pseudogene TRBV3-2) and TRBJ2-3, with 11 positions matching TRBD2. The length of the CDR3 is 18 residues. After removal of 4 bases from V and 0 bases from J, the junction contained 9 bases not matched to a gene. Germline V gene sequence: CDR1 LGHDT, CDR2 YNNKEL (reference sequence). CDR3 in DNA: TGTGCCAGCAGCCGATCGACTAGCGGGGTCCCTAGCACAGATACGCAGTATTTT. This translates into CASSRSTSGVPSTDTQYF.

The rearrangement uses TRBV18 and TRBJ1-1, with TRBD1 matching 9 bases. The CDR3 covers 15 residues. Germline CDR1 KGHSH, CDR2 LQKENI. Trimming took 4 bases from V and 4 from J; bases not matched to a gene: 7. The CDR3 reads CASSLRQGGSTEAFF. The CDR3 coding sequence is TGTGCCAGCTCACTCCGACAGGGGGGAAGCACTGAAGCTTTCTTT.

The genes are TRBV6-6 and TRBJ2-3; tentatively, D is TRBD2 (6 bases). Germline V CDR1 and CDR2: MNHNY, SVGAGI (reference sequence). V was shortened by 2 bases and J by 2 bases, with 8 bases between the two germline ends. CDR3 size: 14 residues. The CDR3, as DNA: TGTGCCAGCAGTTACGGGGGACTCACAGATACGCAGTATTTT. This sequence encodes CASSYGGLTDTQYF.

The V call is TRBV5-5, the J call TRBJ2-3, with 11 bases aligning to TRBD2. The CDR3 runs to 16 residues. Trimming took 0 bases from V and 2 from J; bases not matched to a gene: 2. The V gene's germline CDR1 is SGHKS and CDR2 YYEKEE (reference sequence). CDR3 in DNA: TGTGCCAGCAGCTTGGGACTAGCGGGGTCCACAGATACGCAGTATTTT. As protein: CASSLGLAGSTDTQYF.

In this sample, this clone turned up once. The chain combines TRBV2 with TRBJ2-7; 9 bases match TRBD1. The CDR3 extends over 14 amino acids. J gave up 2 bases and V 6 bases, and 5 bases lay outside the gene matches. Germline V gene data show CDR1 as SNHLY and CDR2 as FYNNEI. The CDR3 spells CASRTGGGAYEQYF. In DNA form, the CDR3 reads TGTGCCAGCAGGACAGGGGGAGGGGCCTACGAGCAGTACTTC.

About this clone itself: The sample carries other DNA sequences with the same CDR3. V gene TRBV7-8 combines with J gene TRBJ2-5; 8 bases match TRBD2. This CDR3 region has 15 residues. With V trimmed by 1 base and J by 4 bases, 5 bases remained unmatched. CDR1 is SGHVS, CDR2 FQNEAQ, per germline. The CDR3: CASSLGGTRRETQYF. The CDR3 coding sequence is TGTGCCAGCAGCTTAGGGGGGACTAGACGAGAGACCCAGTACTTC.

V gene TRBV5-1 combines with J gene TRBJ2-1, with TRBD2 matching 11 bases. Germline CDR1 and CDR2: SGHRS and YFSETQ. The CDR3 runs 15 residues. J was trimmed by 8 bases and V by 4 bases; bases with no gene match: 8. Here the CDR3 reads CASSPGTSGSHEQFF. The CDR3 DNA reads TGCGCCAGCAGCCCTGGCACTAGCGGGAGTCATGAGCAGTTCTTC.

This rearrangement joins TRBV28 to TRBJ2-7; D not resolved. V was pared by 0 bases and J by 0 bases, with 6 bases between. There are 14 residues in the CDR3. In germline, CDR1 is MDHEN, CDR2 SYDVKM. The CDR3 coding sequence is TGTGCCAGCAGTTTATGGCGGTCCTCCTACGAGCAGTACTTC. Amino acid sequence: CASSLWRSSYEQYF.

The V call is TRBV6-1, the J call TRBJ1-3; D is uncertain. Germline CDR1 reads MNHNS; CDR2 reads SASEGT. The CDR3 contains 15 residues. Trimming stripped 1 base from V and 0 bases from J, with 7 bases between. The CDR3: CASSEGGYSGNTIYF. The CDR3 DNA is TGTGCCAGCAGTGAAGGCGGATACTCTGGAAACACCATATATTTT.

The chain recombines TRBV4-1 with TRBJ2-3; 7 positions agree with TRBD2. The ends lost 0 bases at V and 4 bases at J; junction bases unmatched: 7. The CDR3 consists of 16 residues. Germline V gene sequence: CDR1 MGHRA, CDR2 YSYEKL. The chain's CDR3 is CASSQEGSGRADTQYF. The CDR3, as DNA: TGCGCCAGCAGCCAAGAGGGCTCTGGGAGGGCAGATACGCAGTATTTT.

This chain joins TRBV5-1 and TRBJ2-4; a possible D gene is TRBD2 (6 bases). Germline-derived CDR1 and CDR2 are SGHRS and YFSETQ. This CDR3 has 16 residues. V gave up 3 bases and J gave up 0 bases, with 13 bases separating them. The DNA of the CDR3 is TGCGCCAGCAGCTCTGGGCTGGGGGGAGCCAAAAACATTCAGTACTTC. Translated, it gives CASSSGLGGAKNIQYF.